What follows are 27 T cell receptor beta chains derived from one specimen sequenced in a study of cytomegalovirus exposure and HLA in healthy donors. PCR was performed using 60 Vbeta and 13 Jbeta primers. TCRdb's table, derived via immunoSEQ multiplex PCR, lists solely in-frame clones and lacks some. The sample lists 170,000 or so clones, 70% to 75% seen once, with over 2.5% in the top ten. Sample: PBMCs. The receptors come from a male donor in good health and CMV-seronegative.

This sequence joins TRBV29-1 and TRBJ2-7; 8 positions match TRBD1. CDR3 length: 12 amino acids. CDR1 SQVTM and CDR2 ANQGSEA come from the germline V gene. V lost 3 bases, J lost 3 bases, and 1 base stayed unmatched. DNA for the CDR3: TGCAGCGTTGACGGACAGGGCTACGAGCAGTACTTC. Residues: CSVDGQGYEQYF.

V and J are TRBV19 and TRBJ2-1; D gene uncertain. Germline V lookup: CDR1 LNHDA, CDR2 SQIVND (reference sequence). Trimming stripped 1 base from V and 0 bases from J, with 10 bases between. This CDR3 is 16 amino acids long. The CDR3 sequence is CASSIVASASYNEQFF. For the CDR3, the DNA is TGTGCCAGTAGTATAGTAGCCAGCGCCTCCTACAATGAGCAGTTCTTC.

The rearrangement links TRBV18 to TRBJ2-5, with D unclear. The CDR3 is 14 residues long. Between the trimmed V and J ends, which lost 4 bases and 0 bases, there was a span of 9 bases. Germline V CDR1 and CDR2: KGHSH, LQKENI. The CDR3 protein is CASSLAGNQETQYF. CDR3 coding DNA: TGTGCCAGCTCACTAGCCGGCAACCAAGAGACCCAGTACTTC.

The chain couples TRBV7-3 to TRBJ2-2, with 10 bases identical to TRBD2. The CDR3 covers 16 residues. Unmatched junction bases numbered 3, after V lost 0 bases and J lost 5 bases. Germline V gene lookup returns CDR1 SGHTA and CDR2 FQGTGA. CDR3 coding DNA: TGTGCCAGCAGCTTAACCCAAGCGGGAGGGACCGGGGAGCTGTTTTTT. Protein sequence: CASSLTQAGGTGELFF.

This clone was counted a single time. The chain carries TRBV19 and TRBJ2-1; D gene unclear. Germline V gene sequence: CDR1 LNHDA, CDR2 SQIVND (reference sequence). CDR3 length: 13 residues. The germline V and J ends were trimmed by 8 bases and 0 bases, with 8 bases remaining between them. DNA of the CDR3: TGTGCCAGTCGAAAGAGCTCCTACAATGAGCAGTTCTTC. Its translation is CASRKSSYNEQFF.

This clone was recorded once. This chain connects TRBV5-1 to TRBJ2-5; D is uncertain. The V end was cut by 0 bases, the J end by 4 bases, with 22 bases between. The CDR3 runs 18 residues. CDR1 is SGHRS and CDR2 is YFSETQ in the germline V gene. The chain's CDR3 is CASSLVSPGVMVGETQYF. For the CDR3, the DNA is TGCGCCAGCAGCTTGGTTTCCCCAGGTGTGATGGTCGGAGAGACCCAGTACTTC.

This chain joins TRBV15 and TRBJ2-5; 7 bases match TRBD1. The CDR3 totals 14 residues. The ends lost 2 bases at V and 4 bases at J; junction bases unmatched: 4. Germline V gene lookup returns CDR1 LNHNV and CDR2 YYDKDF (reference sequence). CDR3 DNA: TGTGCCACCAGCAGAAAGACAGGGCCAGAGACCCAGTACTTC. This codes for CATSRKTGPETQYF.

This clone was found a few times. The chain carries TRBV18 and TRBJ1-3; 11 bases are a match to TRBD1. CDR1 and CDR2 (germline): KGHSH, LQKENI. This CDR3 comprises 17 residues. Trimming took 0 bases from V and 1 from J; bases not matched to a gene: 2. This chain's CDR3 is CASSPPDRGRSGNTIYF. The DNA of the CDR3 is TGTGCCAGCTCACCACCGGACAGGGGGCGTTCTGGAAACACCATATATTTT.

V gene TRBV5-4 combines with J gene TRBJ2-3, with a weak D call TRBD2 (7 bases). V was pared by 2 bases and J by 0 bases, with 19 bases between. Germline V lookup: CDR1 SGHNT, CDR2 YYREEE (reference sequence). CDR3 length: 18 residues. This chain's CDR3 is CASSFPRGRGESTDTQYF. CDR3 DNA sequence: TGTGCCAGCAGCTTTCCTCGGGGGAGGGGGGAAAGCACAGATACGCAGTATTTT. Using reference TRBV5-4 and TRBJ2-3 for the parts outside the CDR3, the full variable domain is ETGVTQSPTHLIKTRGQQVTLRCSSQSGHNTVSWYQQALGQGPQFIFQYYREEENGRGNFPPRFSGLQFPNYSSELNVNALELDDSALYLCASSFPRGRGESTDTQYFGPGTRLTVL.

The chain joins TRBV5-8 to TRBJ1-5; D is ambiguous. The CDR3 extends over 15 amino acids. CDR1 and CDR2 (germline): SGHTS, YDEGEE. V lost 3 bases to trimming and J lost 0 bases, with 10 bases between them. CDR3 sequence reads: CASSSGEYSNQPQHF. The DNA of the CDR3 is TGTGCCAGCAGCTCCGGGGAGTATAGCAATCAGCCCCAGCATTTT.

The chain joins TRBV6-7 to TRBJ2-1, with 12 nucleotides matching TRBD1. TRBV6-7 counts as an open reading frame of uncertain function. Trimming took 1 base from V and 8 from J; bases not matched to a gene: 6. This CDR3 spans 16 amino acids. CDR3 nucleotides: TGTGCCAGCAGTTACTGGGACAGGGGGCTAAATTATGAGCAGTTCTTC. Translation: CASSYWDRGLNYEQFF.

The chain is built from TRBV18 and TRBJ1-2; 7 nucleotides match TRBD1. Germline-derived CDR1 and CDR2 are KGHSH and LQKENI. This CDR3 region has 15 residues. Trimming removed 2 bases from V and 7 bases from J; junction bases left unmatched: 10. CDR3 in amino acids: CASSPNGQAEGGYTF. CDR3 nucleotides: TGTGCCAGCTCACCAAACGGACAGGCCGAGGGTGGCTACACCTTC. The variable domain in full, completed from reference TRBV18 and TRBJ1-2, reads NAGVMQNPRHLVRRRGQEARLRCSPMKGHSHVYWYRQLPEEGLKFMVYLQKENIIDESGMPKERFSAEFPKEGPSILRIQQVVRGDSAAYFCASSPNGQAEGGYTFGSGTRLTVV.

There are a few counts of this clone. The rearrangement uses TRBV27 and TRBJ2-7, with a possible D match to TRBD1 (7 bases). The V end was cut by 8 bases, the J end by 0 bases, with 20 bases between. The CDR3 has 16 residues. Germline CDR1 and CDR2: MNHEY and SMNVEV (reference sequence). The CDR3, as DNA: TGTGCCAGCTCACGACTAGGGACAGTCTTCTCCTACGAGCAGTACTTC. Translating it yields CASSRLGTVFSYEQYF.

The CDR3 nucleotides read TGTGCCAGCAGTTGGACAGGCCATAGCAATCAGCCCCAGCATTTT. Its protein product is CASSWTGHSNQPQHF. V is TRBV6-5 and J is TRBJ1-5, with 7 bases that match TRBD1. V shed 4 bases and J 0 bases; nucleotides not matched to a gene: 3. This CDR3 contains 15 residues. Germline V CDR1 and CDR2: MNHEY, SVGAGI.

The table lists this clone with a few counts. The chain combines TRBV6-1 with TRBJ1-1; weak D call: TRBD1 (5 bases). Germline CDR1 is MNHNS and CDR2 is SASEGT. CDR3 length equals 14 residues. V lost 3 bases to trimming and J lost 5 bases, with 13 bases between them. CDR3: CASSETELETEAFF. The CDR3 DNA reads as TGTGCCAGCAGTGAGACAGAGCTCGAGACTGAAGCTTTCTTT.

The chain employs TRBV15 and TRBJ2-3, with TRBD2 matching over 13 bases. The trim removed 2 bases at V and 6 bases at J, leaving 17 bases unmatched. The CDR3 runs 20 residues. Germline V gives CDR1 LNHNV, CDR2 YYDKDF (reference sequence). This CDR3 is CATSRPLGLAGDGITDTQYF. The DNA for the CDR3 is TGTGCCACCAGCAGACCCCTCGGACTAGCGGGGGATGGGATCACGGATACGCAGTATTTT.

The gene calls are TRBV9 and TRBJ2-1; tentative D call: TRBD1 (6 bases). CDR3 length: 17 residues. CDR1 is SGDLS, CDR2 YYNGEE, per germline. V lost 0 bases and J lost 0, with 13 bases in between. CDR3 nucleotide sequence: TGTGCCAGCAGCGTAGGGGGGCGGAAGAGCTCCTACAATGAGCAGTTCTTC. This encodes CASSVGGRKSSYNEQFF.

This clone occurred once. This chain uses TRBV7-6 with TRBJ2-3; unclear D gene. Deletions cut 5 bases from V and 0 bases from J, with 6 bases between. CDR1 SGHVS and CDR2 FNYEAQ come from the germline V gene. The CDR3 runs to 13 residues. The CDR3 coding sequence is TGTGCCAGCAGCCCATTTAGCACAGATACGCAGTATTTT. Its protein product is CASSPFSTDTQYF.

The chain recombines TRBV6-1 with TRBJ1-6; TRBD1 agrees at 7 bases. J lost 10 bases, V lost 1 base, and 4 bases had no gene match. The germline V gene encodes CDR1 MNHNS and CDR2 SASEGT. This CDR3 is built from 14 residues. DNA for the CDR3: TGTGCCAGCAGTGAAGTCACAGGGGACTCACCCCTCCACTTT. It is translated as CASSEVTGDSPLHF.

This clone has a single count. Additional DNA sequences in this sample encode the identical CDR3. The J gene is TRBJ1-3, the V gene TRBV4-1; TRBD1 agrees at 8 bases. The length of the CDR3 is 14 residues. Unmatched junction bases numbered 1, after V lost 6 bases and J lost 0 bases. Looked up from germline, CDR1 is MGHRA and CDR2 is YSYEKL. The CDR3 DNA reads TGCGCCAGCAGTACAGGGGGCTCTGGAAACACCATATATTTT. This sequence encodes CASSTGGSGNTIYF.

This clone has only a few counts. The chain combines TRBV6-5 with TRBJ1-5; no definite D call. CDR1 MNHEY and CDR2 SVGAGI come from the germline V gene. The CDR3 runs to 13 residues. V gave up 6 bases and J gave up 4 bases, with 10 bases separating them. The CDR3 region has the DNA TGTGCCAGCAGCCTTAACACGAATCAGCCCCAGCATTTT. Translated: CASSLNTNQPQHF.

This CDR3 reads CASSSRGYEQYF. CDR3 sequence (DNA): TGTGCCAGCAGCTCCAGGGGCTACGAGCAGTACTTC. This rearrangement joins TRBV13 to TRBJ2-7, with TRBD1 as a possible D gene (6 bases). With 4 bases removed from V and 3 bases from J, the gap between germline ends came to 7 bases. Germline-derived CDR1 and CDR2 are PRHDT and FYEKMQ (reference sequence). The CDR3 loop spans 12 amino acids.

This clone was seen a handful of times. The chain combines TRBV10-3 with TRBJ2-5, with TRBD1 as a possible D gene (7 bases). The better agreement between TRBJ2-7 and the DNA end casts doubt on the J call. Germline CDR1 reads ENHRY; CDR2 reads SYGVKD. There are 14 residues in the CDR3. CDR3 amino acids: CAMGGGTDSYEQYF. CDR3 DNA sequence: TGTGCCATGGGAGGAGGGACAGACTCCTACGAGCAGTACTTC.

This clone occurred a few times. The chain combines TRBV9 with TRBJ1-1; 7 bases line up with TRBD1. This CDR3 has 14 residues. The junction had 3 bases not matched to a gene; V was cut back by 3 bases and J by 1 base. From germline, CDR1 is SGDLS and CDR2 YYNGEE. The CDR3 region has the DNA TGTGCCAGCAGCGAGGGGGCTACGAACACTGAAGCTTTCTTT. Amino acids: CASSEGATNTEAFF.

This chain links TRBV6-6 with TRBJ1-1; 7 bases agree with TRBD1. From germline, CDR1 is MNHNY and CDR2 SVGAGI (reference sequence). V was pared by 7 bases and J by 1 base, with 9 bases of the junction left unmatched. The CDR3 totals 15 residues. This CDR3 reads CASKTAGTANTEAFF. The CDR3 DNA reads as TGTGCCAGCAAAACGGCGGGGACAGCGAACACTGAAGCTTTCTTT.

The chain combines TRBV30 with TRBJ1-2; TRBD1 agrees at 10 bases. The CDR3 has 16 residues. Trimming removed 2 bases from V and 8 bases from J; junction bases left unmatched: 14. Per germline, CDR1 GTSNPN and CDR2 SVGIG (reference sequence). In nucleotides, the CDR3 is TGTGCCTGGAGTAGGGAGGGCTTGACAGGGGGCTACGGCTACACCTTC. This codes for CAWSREGLTGGYGYTF.

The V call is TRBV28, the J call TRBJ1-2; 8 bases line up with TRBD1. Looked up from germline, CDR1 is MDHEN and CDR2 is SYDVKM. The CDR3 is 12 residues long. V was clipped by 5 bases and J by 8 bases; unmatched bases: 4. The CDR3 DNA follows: TGTGCCAGCAGTGGGTCAGGGGGCGGCTACACCTTC. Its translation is CASSGSGGGYTF.